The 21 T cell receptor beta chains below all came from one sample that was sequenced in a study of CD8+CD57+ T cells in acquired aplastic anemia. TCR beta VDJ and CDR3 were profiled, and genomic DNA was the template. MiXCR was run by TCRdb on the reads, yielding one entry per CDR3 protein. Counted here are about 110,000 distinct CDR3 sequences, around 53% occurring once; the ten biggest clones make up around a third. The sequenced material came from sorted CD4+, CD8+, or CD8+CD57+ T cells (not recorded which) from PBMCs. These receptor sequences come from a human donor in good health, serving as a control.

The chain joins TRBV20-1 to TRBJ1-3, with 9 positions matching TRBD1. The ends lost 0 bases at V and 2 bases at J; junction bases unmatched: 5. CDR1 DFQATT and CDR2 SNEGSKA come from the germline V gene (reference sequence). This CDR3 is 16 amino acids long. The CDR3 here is CSAREPTGGTGNTIYF. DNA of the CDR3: TGCAGTGCTAGAGAACCCACAGGGGGCACTGGAAACACCATATATTTT.

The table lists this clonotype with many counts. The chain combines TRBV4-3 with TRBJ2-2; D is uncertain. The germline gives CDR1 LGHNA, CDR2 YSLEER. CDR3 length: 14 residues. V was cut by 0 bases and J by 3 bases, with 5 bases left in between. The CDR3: CASSQDLYTGELFF. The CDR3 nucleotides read TGCGCCAGCAGCCAAGATCTGTACACCGGGGAGCTGTTTTTT.

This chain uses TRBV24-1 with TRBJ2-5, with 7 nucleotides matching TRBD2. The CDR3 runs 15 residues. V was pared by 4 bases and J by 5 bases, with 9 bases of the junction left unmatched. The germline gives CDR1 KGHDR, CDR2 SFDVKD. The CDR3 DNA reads TGTGCCACCAGTGAAAGGAGCGGGACGTTGGAGACCCAGTACTTC. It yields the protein CATSERSGTLETQYF.

CDR3 DNA: TGCGCCAGCAGCCAAGGGGGGGGTGGAGAAAAACTGTTTTTT. Protein product: CASSQGGGGEKLFF. The rearrangement uses TRBV4-3 and TRBJ1-4, with D perhaps TRBD1 (5 bases). Trimming took 1 base from V and 8 from J, leaving 11 bases between them. There are 14 residues in the CDR3. The germline V gene has CDR1 LGHNA and CDR2 YSLEER.

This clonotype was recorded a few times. CDR3 in amino acids: CASRQGGNYGYTF. CDR3 DNA sequence: TGTGCCAGCAGGCAGGGAGGTAACTATGGCTACACCTTC. V gene TRBV6-1 combines with J gene TRBJ1-2; D perhaps matches TRBD1 (5 bases). The germline gives CDR1 MNHNS, CDR2 SASEGT. Deletions cut 6 bases from V and 1 base from J, with 9 bases between. The CDR3 extends over 13 amino acids.

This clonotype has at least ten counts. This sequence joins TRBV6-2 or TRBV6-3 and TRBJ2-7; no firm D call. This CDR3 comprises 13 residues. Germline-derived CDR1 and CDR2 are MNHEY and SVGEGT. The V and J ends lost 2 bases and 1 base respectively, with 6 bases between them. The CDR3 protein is CASSYQASYEQYF. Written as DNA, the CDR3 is TGTGCCAGCAGTTACCAGGCTTCCTACGAGCAGTACTTC.

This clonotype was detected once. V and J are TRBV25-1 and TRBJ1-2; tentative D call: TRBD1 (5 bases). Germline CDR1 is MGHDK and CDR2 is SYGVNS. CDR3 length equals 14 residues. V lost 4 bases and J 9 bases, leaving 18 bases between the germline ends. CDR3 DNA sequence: TGTGCCAGCAGTGCGGACACCCCCCTGAGGCGCTACACCTTC. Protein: CASSADTPLRRYTF.

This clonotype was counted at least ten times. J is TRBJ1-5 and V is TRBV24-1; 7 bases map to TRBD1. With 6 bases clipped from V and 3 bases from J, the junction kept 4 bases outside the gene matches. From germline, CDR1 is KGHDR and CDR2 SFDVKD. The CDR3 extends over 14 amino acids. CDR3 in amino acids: CATSPTGLNQPQHF. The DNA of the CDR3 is TGTGCCACCAGTCCGACAGGGCTCAATCAGCCCCAGCATTTT.

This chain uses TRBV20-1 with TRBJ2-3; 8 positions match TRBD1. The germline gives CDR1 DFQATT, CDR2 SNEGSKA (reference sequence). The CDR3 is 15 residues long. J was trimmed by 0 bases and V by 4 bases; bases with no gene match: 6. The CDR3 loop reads CSATGTGVSTDTQYF. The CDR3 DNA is TGCAGTGCTACCGGGACAGGAGTTAGCACAGATACGCAGTATTTT.

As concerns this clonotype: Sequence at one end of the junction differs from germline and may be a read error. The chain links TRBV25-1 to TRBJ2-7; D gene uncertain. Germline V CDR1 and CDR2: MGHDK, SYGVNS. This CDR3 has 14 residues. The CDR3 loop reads CASSARAGSYKQYF. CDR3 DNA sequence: TGTGCCAGCAGTGCTAGGGCCGGTTCCTACAAGCAGTACTTC.

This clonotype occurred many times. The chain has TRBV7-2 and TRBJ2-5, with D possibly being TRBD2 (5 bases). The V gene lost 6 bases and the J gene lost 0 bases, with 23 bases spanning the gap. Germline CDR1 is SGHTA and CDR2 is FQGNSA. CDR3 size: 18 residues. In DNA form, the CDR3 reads TGTGCCAGCAGATCGGGGTGTTGTAGCGCTGCTAACCAAGAGACCCAGTACTTC. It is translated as CASRSGCCSAANQETQYF.

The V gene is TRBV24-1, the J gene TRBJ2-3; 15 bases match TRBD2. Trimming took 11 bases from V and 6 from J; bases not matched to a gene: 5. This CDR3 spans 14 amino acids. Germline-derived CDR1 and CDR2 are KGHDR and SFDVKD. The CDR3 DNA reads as TGTGCCATCGGACTAGCGGGGGGGCTGGATACGCAGTATTTT. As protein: CAIGLAGGLDTQYF.

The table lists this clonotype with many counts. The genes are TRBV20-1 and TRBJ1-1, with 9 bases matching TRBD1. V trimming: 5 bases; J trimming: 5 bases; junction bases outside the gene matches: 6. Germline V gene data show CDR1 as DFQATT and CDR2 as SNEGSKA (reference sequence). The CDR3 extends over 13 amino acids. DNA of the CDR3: TGCAGTGCTCAGACAGGGGGAGGTACTGAAGCTTTCTTT. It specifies CSAQTGGGTEAFF.

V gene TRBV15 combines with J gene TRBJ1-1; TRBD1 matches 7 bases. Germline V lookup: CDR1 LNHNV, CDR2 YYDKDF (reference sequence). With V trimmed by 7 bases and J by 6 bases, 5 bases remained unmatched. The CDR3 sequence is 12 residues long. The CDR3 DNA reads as TGTGCCACCACAACAGGGGTCGCTGAAGCTTTCTTT. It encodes CATTTGVAEAFF.

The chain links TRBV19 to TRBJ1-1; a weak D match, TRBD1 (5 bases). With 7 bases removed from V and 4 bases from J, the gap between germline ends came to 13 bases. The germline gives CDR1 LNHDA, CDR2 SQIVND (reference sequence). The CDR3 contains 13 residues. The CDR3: CASNVGAVTEAFF. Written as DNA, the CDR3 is TGTGCCAGTAACGTTGGGGCGGTCACTGAAGCTTTCTTT.

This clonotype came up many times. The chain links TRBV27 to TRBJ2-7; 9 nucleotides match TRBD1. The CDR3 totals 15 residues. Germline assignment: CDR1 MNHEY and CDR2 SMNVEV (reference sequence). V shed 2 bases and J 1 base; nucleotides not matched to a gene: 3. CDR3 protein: CASSLTGQGSYEQYF. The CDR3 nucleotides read TGTGCCAGCAGTTTAACGGGACAGGGATCCTACGAGCAGTACTTC.

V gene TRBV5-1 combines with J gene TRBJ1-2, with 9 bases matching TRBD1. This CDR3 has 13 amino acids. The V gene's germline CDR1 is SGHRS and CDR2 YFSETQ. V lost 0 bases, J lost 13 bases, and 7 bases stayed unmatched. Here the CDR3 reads CASSLEGDRAITF. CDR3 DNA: TGCGCCAGCAGCTTGGAAGGGGACAGGGCCATCACCTTC.

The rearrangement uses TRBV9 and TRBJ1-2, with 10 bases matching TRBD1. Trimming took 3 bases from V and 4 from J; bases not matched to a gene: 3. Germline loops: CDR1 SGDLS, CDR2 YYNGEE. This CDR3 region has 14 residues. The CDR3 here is CASSAWTGGYGYTF. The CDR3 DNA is TGTGCCAGCAGCGCATGGACAGGGGGCTATGGCTACACCTTC.

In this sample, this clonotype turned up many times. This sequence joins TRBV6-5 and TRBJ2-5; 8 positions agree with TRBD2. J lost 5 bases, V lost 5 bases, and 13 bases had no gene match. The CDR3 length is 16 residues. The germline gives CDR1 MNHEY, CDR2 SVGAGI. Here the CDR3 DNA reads TGTGCCAGCAGTACCCCTTTCGGGGGGGCCGGGGAGACCCAGTACTTC. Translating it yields CASSTPFGGAGETQYF.

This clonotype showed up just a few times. The CDR3: CASRLSGRAGAGELFF. The CDR3 DNA reads as TGTGCCAGCAGACTCTCGGGGAGGGCAGGTGCCGGGGAGCTGTTTTTT. The chain links TRBV2 to TRBJ2-2, with 7 bases lining up with TRBD2. This CDR3 comprises 16 residues. The ends lost 6 bases at V and 6 bases at J; junction bases unmatched: 13. From germline, CDR1 is SNHLY and CDR2 FYNNEI.

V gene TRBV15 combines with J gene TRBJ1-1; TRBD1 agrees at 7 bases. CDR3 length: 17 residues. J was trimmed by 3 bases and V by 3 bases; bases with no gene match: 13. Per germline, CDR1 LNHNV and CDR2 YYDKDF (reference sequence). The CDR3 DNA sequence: TGTGCCACCAGCAGTTTTCGACAGGGTGGTTTGGACACTGAAGCTTTCTTT. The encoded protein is CATSSFRQGGLDTEAFF.